This entry lists 2 T cell receptor beta chains sequenced from one sample in a study of technical replicates of blood from several donors. Using immunoSEQ multiplex PCR, the repertoire was profiled, and TCRdb retains in-frame clones only, with some absent. The sample consists of about 83,000 clones, 94% of them appearing once. Sequenced: T cells isolated from PBMCs. These receptors all come from a human donor in good health.

The chain recombines TRBV29-1 with TRBJ2-3, with D possibly being TRBD2 (5 bases). The V gene's germline CDR1 is SQVTM and CDR2 ANQGSEA. The CDR3 has 15 residues. The V end lost 4 bases, the J end lost 0 bases, and 14 bases lay between the germline ends. CDR3 sequence reads: CSVVSRVPSTDTQYF. Written as DNA, the CDR3 is TGCAGCGTTGTATCGCGGGTACCTAGCACAGATACGCAGTATTTT.

The CDR3 DNA reads as TGTGCCAGCAGTTCCGGGACTAGCGGGGTGAATACGCAGTATTTT. Translating gives CASSSGTSGVNTQYF. This sequence joins TRBV27 and TRBJ2-3; 13 positions match TRBD2. Trimming at V came to 4 bases and at J to 7 bases, leaving 5 bases not matched to a gene. This CDR3 comprises 15 residues. Germline CDR1 MNHEY, CDR2 SMNVEV (reference sequence).